The text below deals with one T cell receptor (beta chain). This clone is medium-sized (0.01 to 0.1%). Its antigen has not been determined. Base qualities are not provided; no much larger clone lies one nucleotide away. Library generation was performed with the immunoSEQ multiplex PCR assay. A mixture of 60 forward primers for TCR Vbeta segments and 13 reverse primers for TCR Jbeta segments was used in the multiplex PCR. The CDR3 region of rearranged TCR beta genes was amplified from genomic DNA with a multiplex PCR assay. The Illumina HiSeq System was used to sequence the amplified TCR beta libraries as 87-base-pair reads. Per the source publication's procedure: In a later analysis, some 80 million unique TCR beta chains were counted across the roughly 670 repertoires, and roughly 11 million of these chains were shared by at least two donors. To remove PCR and sequencing errors, raw reads were error-corrected and collapsed into unique sequences using a nearest-neighbor algorithm that merged closely related sequences. CDR3 sequences were aligned to IMGT reference sequences to assign V, D and J gene segments. Each retained sequence needed at least a six-nucleotide match to both a V gene segment and a J gene segment. A rearrangement was called productive if the CDR3 had no stop codons and remained in frame with V and J, and every other rearrangement was called non-productive. Following IMGT convention, CDR3 was defined as the stretch from the second conserved V-encoded cysteine to the conserved J-encoded phenylalanine. The earlier analysis of fewer than 700 of the donors excluded sequences that lacked an unambiguous match to a single V gene segment. In an earlier analysis of approximately 610 of the donors, V segments were called functional above 56.7% productive rearrangements and were called segregating when the between-donor standard deviation exceeded 5%. A statistical classification framework was developed to diagnose cytomegalovirus status using the catalog of TCR beta chain sequences. V and J gene assignment, in a later analysis, came from comparing TCR nucleotide sequences with IMGT/GENE-DB human TR gene sequences. A later analysis assigned CDR3 sequences and most-parsimonious VDJ recombination scenarios with the TCRdist pipeline. In a later analysis, each TCR beta chain was defined by its CDR3 amino acid sequence together with its V-gene family, and reads lacking a unique V-gene family were excluded. In a later analysis, 550 to 650 highly shared, low-generation-probability nucleotide sequences were removed to address suspected cross-contamination and a sequencing artifact. For each public chain, a later analysis derived a clonal expansion index from normalized ranks of inferred template counts within each repertoire. A later analysis computed generation probabilities with a VDJ recombination model fitted to out-of-frame rearrangements, and checked the results against IGoR. In a later analysis, hypergeometric tests were used to score TCR-TCR, TCR-HLA and TCR-CMV co-occurrence, with a repertoire-size bias correction applied to TCR pairs. False discovery rates were estimated in a later analysis by permuting HLA or CMV assignments 20 times. In a later analysis, co-occurring TCRs were grouped using DBSCAN, with TCRdist sequence similarity added in when clustering inside HLA-allele-positive subsets. Co-occurrence clustering excluded repertoires with fewer than 30,000 or more than 120,000 public chains, plus five with anomalous nucleotide sharing. TCRdb took this table from immuneACCESS and kept in-frame rearrangements with V and J called. Such tables lack part of the clones; where checked against another copy, unresolved V genes explain under half of the gap, and the rest is unexplained. V and J calls and clone size come straight from that table; D and trimming were deduced from the DNA. The sample table contains about 130,000 clones; only one count was recorded for 15% to 20% of them. The top ten clones comprise approximately 2.9% of the sample.

This record belongs to a study of cytomegalovirus exposure and HLA in healthy donors (dated 2017 in TCRdb). A note on the overall study: According to an earlier analysis of 587 of the donors, some 180 million T cells yielded roughly 100 million unique TCR beta sequences and 276 Gb of sequence data. An early release that covered fewer than 750 HLA-typed donors contained approximately 300 gigabases of sequencing data and some 87 million unique TCR sequences. Of the approximately 400 genotyped donors, roughly 85% fell in the genetic ancestry cluster associated with self-reported Caucasian donors. The study aimed to test whether signatures of past pathogen exposure could be identified by cataloging public T cell receptors. Using immunosequencing, the study profiled T cell repertoires from some 670 subjects and related those repertoires to cytomegalovirus serostatus. Besides the first cohort of around 670 subjects, a separate validation cohort made up of roughly 120 different subjects was used. High-throughput TCR immunosequencing, statistical association of individual TCRs with disease status, and machine learning were combined to predict cytomegalovirus infection status. A later analysis re-examined previously published TCR beta repertoires from about 700 donors and added high-resolution HLA genotyping to investigate patterns of TCR occurrence. Rather than using new phenotypic data, the later analysis identified candidate immune exposures from TCR beta sequences and from how often those sequences occurred across donors. An earlier analysis of fewer than 700 of the donors applied high-throughput TCR beta sequencing to assess whether each TCR beta V gene segment acted as functional or pseudogenic. Donor age, sex, ethnicity and CMV serostatus were compiled alongside the repertoire data. A later genetic analysis took genome-wide SNP genotypes for 398 of the 666 donors and used that subset as a discovery cohort. Every discovery cohort repertoire had been produced on one sequencing platform. Both class I and class II loci were covered by HLA typing, at four-digit resolution. The number of typed donors differed by locus: roughly 629-640 for A, B, C, DRB1 and DQB1; approximately 530 for DQA1; 606 for DPA1; and around 470 for DPB1. Several DR-DQ haplotypes were handled as single units for association and clustering because linkage in the cohort was strong. Among about 400 genotyped donors of the cohort, an average of roughly 230,000 unique TCR beta nucleotide sequences was sequenced per donor, of which approximately 19% were non-productive. Study-wide conclusions, independent of this receptor: Because some donors lacked HLA typing at each locus, the association tests relied only on the typed subset. A further reported finding was that TCR beta sequences accurately predicted the HLA-A and HLA-B alleles for most subjects in the first cohort. Correlated functional status among segregating V segments might be attributable to linkage disequilibrium, but an unknown experimental factor could not be ruled out. An earlier analysis of several hundred of the donors showed that most TCR beta V segments appeared in productive rearrangements either about 90% or about 30% of the time, which broadly matched IMGT annotations. A later analysis associated some 17,000 TCR beta sequences with specific HLA alleles at a false discovery rate of 0.05. The 87-base-pair reads could not distinguish some IMGT-functional V segments, including TRBV6-2 and TRBV6-3, so those segments were excluded. Cytomegalovirus status was reported to be diagnosed by the classifier with high specificity and sensitivity in both the original and validation cohorts. Roughly uniform sequencing depth across donors was assumed in presence/absence analyses, although this assumption may not hold. A cluster of highly shared sequence variants was judged likely to represent a technical artifact of the sequencing pipeline. In a later analysis, HLA-associated TCR beta chains were found to be more clonally expanded and to have lower generation probabilities than equally common non-associated chains. In a later analysis, the rate of TCR association differed among HLA loci, with DRB1 alleles having the most associated TCRs and HLA-C alleles having the fewest. The cohort was sequenced for TCR beta chains only, and without alpha or paired-chain data the features that could be detected were limited. Most TCR sequences were observed very rarely across donors, whereas some public TCRs were present in many individuals. According to a later analysis, most CMV-associated TCR beta chains appeared to be HLA-restricted, and the HLA associations seemed to be driven largely by CMV exposure. In vitro tests confirmed that a few of the cytomegalovirus-associated TCR beta chains recognize cytomegalovirus antigens. The authors suggested that the approach could potentially be extended to other disease states and immunological phenotypes. When HLA alleles, especially DR and DQ, strongly co-occurred, TCR associations were difficult to assign to individual alleles. In the study, about 150 TCR beta chains were listed as associated with cytomegalovirus. In a later genetic analysis, fewer N-insertions in productive TCRs were reported among donors in an Asian-associated ancestry cluster than the roughly 670-donor mean. In a later genetic analysis, a missense DCLRE1C variant was associated with V-gene and J-gene trimming of TCR beta chains, and the association was replicated in an independent cohort. A later analysis reported that several top co-occurrence clusters appeared linked to parvovirus B19, influenza, CMV and Epstein-Barr virus. The earlier analysis of nearly 600 of the donors excluded roughly 17 rarely observed V segments, including chromosome 9 orphons, because counts were too low. CMV serostatus was the only immune exposure information available for the cohort.

Reading the germline V gene gives CDR1 SGHVS and CDR2 FNYEAQ. Ends trimmed: V by 2 bases, J by 5 bases; bases unmatched to a gene: 13. Inclusive of the bounding cysteine and phenylalanine, the CDR3 is 17 residues long. Only the CDR3 DNA is retained, 51 bases long and in frame from the first base. The cohort comprised 550 to 700 healthy bone marrow donors. All cohort members were sampled while nominally healthy, although unrecorded immune exposures were likely present. The donor tested CMV seropositive and was one of the 289 seropositive cohort members. A peripheral blood sample was collected from each donor, and TCR beta sequencing was performed on peripheral blood mononuclear cells. The Qiagen DNeasy Blood Extraction Kit was used to extract genomic DNA from the blood cell samples.

Rearrangement joined TRBV7-6 to TRBJ2-3; 7 central nucleotides agree with TRBD2. The sequenced sample consisted of PBMCs. The sequence came from a female donor in good health and CMV-seropositive. In nucleotide form, the sequence is TGTGCCAGCAGCTTAATGGCGGGGGATGAGCTGGAAGATACGCAGTATTTT. It codes for CASSLMAGDELEDTQYF.